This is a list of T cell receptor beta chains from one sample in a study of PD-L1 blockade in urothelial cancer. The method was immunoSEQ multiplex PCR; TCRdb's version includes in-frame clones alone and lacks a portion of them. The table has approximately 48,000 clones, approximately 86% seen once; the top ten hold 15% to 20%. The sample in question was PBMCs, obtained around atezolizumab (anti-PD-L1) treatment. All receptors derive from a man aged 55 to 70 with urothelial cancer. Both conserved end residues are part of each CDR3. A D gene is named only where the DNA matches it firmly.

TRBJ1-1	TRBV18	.	CASSPPGLGNTEAFF
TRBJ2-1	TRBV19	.	CASSISLSSSYNEQFF
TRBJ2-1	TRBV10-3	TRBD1	CAIRDRDRVFF
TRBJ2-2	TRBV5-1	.	CASSFGGPVTGELFF
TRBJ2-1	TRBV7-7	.	CASSFSDYNEQFF
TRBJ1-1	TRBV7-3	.	CASSLMANTEAFF
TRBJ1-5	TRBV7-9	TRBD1	CASSLTGQGSGSNQPQHF
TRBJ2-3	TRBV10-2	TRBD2	CASSESGRGGGDTQYF
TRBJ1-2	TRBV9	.	CASSAPRGAVGYGYTF
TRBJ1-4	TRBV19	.	CASSTRDAKLFF
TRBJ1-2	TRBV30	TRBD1	CAWRATGAGGYTF
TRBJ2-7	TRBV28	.	CASSLLTGIVEQYF
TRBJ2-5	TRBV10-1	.	CASSPAPGLGAYQETQYF
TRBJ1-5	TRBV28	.	CASSLIGQPQHF
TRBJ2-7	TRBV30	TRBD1	CAWSVEDRGFYEQYF
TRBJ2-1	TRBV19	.	CASNPRGRADNDNEQFF
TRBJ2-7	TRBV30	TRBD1	CAWSRTGTYYEQYF
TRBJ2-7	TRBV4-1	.	CASSQGQGLSYEQYF
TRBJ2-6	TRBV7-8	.	CASNPRTSSGANVLTF
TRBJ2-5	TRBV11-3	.	CASSSGLAGTQYF
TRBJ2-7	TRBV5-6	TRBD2	CASSLDLAGGEQYF
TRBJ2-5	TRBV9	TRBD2	CASIRAGTSGRTETQYF
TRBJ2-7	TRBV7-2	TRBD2	CASSLGREAYEQYF
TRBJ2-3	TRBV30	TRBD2	CAWVAGGSTDTQYF
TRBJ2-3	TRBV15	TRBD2	CATSRGRLAGEAAQYF
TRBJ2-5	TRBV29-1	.	CSGGEETQYF
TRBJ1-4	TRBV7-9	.	CASSAREKLFF
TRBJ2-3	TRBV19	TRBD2	CASLAGGSTDTQYF
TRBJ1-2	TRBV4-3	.	CASSPGWQRYGYTF
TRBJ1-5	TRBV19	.	CASSGTAGSDQPQHF
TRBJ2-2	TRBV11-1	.	CASSLQGPGELFF
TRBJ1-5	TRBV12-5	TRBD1	CASGSLGTGGDQPQHF
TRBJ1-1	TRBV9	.	CASSPPGGNTEAFF
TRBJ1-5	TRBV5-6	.	CASSLWREALYSNQPQHF
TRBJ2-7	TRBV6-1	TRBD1	CASSEEYSRQGSSYEQYF
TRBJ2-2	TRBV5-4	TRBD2	CASSWRGGSGRMSGELFF
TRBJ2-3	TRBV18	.	CASSPRQVQRGTQYF
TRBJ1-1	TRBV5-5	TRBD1	CASSFQDRVRAFF
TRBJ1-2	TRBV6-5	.	CASSYLDNYGYTF
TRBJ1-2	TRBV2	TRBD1	CAIAQGASNYGYTF
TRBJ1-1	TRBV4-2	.	CASSQESSLPEAFF
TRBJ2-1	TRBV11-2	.	CASSSRRDLSYNEQFF
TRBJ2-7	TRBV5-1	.	CASSPGTDFYEQYF
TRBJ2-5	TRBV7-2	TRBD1	CASSSQGGIRETQYF
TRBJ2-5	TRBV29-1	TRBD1	CSVGDSQKETQYF
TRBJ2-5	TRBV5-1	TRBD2	CASSLAASGGVRETQYF
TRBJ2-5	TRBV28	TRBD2	CASSFASGEQETQYF
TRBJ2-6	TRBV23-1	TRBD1	CASSSRQGRAGANVLTF
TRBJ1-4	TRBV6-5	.	CASSSRTAGGEKLFF
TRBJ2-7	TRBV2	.	CASSENYSTEQYF
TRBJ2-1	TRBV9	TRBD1	CASGPPYRDSSYNEQFF
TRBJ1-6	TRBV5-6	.	CASSSGGNSPLHF
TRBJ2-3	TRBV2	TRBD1	CASRTGGLTDTQYF
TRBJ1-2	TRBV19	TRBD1	CASSISADRGHGYTF
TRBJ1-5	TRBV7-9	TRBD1	CASSLTGGSNQPQHF
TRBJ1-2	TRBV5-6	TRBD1	CASTTGTGNGYTF
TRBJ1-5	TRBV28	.	CASSPRRGNQPQHF
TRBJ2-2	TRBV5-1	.	CASSYSFEYTGELFF
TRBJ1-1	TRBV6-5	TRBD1	CASSYQRTGRAEAFF
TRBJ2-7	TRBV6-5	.	CASSYSQGTYEQYF